The 11 T cell receptor beta chains given below trace back to one sample, sequenced in a study of blood T cell repertoires in COVID-19. Clones were read by immunoSEQ multiplex PCR, and TCRdb kept only the in-frame ones, dropping some. The repertoire has about 60,000 clones, about 75% of them found once; the top ten carry 32%. Sequences were obtained from peripheral blood. Receptors originate from a human donor in a cohort sampled during active COVID-19.

The V call is TRBV14, the J call TRBJ1-2, with D maybe TRBD1 (5 bases). V dropped 0 bases and J dropped 2 bases, with 13 bases sitting between them. Germline assignment: CDR1 SGHDN and CDR2 FVKESK. The CDR3 runs to 16 residues. As DNA, the CDR3 is TGTGCCAGCAGCCAAGATTATCGGGGGGGGAACTATGGCTACACCTTC. Encoded protein: CASSQDYRGGNYGYTF. The variable domain in full, completed from reference TRBV14 and TRBJ1-2, reads EAGVTQFPSHSVIEKGQTVTLRCDPISGHDNLYWYRRVMGKEIKFLLHFVKESKQDESGMPNNRFLAERTGGTYSTLKVQPAELEDSGVYFCASSQDYRGGNYGYTFGSGTRLTVV.

This clone was seen more than once but under ten times. The J gene is TRBJ2-1, the V gene TRBV5-4; tentatively, D is TRBD1 (6 bases). Deletions cut 4 bases from V and 0 bases from J, with 14 bases between. The CDR3 spans 16 residues. Germline CDR1 reads SGHNT; CDR2 reads YYREEE (reference sequence). CDR3 bases: TGTGCCAGCAGCCCTTTCGGGACACGCTCCTACAATGAGCAGTTCTTC. Translated, it gives CASSPFGTRSYNEQFF.

The rearrangement uses TRBV4-1 and TRBJ1-1; D perhaps matches TRBD1 (6 bases). The CDR3 totals 14 residues. CDR1 is MGHRA and CDR2 is YSYEKL in the germline V gene. The V gene lost 1 base and the J gene lost 4 bases, with 10 bases spanning the gap. CDR3 sequence reads: CASSQAGGVTEAFF. CDR3 bases: TGCGCCAGCAGCCAAGCGGGGGGCGTCACTGAAGCTTTCTTT.

This rearrangement joins TRBV6-5 to TRBJ2-6; D unclear. The V gene's germline CDR1 is MNHEY and CDR2 SVGAGI. Trimming took off 6 bases at V and 9 bases at J, with 6 bases between the two ends. CDR3 size: 11 residues. In DNA form, the CDR3 reads TGTGCCAGCAGATCGGTCAACGTCCTGACTTTC. Residues: CASRSVNVLTF.

The chain is built from TRBV3-1 (or the pseudogene TRBV3-2) and TRBJ2-7; 10 bases line up with TRBD1. The germline CDR1 and CDR2 sequences are LGHDT and YNNKEL (reference sequence). CDR3 size: 17 residues. The V segment lost 0 bases and the J segment 0 bases; nucleotides outside the gene matches: 5. The CDR3 coding sequence is TGTGCCAGCAGCCAAGATTACGGGACAGGGGTCTCCTACGAGCAGTACTTC. Translating it yields CASSQDYGTGVSYEQYF.

The chain has TRBV2 and TRBJ1-2; 7 bases are shared with TRBD1. This CDR3 contains 14 residues. Per the germline V gene, CDR1 is SNHLY and CDR2 is FYNNEI. V dropped 6 bases and J dropped 0; count of bases not matched to a gene: 4. The CDR3 sequence: CASSVGTANYGYTF. CDR3 bases: TGTGCCAGCAGCGTCGGGACAGCTAACTATGGCTACACCTTC.

The genes are TRBV4-1 and TRBJ2-6; 10 bases match TRBD1. Trimming took 1 base from V and 2 from J; bases not matched to a gene: 11. This CDR3 comprises 20 residues. Germline V gene data show CDR1 as MGHRA and CDR2 as YSYEKL. The CDR3 sequence is CASSQGRPGTGEPGANVLTF. CDR3 DNA sequence: TGCGCCAGCAGCCAAGGTCGACCCGGGACAGGGGAACCTGGGGCCAACGTCCTGACTTTC.

This CDR3 is CAWSVLRDQPQHF. CDR3 sequence (DNA): TGTGCCTGGAGTGTACTTCGGGATCAGCCCCAGCATTTT. The V and J genes are TRBV30 and TRBJ1-5; D remains unclear. The germline V gene encodes CDR1 GTSNPN and CDR2 SVGIG (reference sequence). CDR3 length: 13 residues. V lost 0 bases and J 5 bases, leaving 8 bases between the germline ends. Filled out from reference TRBV30 and TRBJ1-5, the complete variable domain reads SQTIHQWPATLVQPVGSPLSLECTVEGTSNPNLYWYRQAAGRGLQLLFYSVGIGQISSEVPQNLSASRPQDRQFILSSKKLLLSDSGFYLCAWSVLRDQPQHFGDGTRLSIL.

The chain recombines TRBV5-6 with TRBJ2-5; 8 nucleotides match TRBD1. Unmatched junction bases numbered 7, after V lost 7 bases and J lost 5 bases. Germline V lookup: CDR1 SGHDT, CDR2 YYEEEE. CDR3 length: 13 amino acids. The CDR3 spells CASGQGAEETQYF. In DNA, the CDR3 is TGTGCCAGCGGGCAGGGGGCTGAGGAGACCCAGTACTTC.

The chain is built from TRBV5-1 and TRBJ1-1; D remains unclear. The CDR3 spans 14 residues. V lost 2 bases, J lost 1 base, and 9 bases lay in between. The V gene's germline CDR1 is SGHRS and CDR2 YFSETQ. CDR3 sequence: CASSFSQKNTEAFF. The CDR3, as DNA: TGCGCCAGCAGCTTCTCACAGAAGAACACTGAAGCTTTCTTT.

The chain is built from TRBV4-1 and TRBJ1-6; TRBD1 might be the D (5 bases). Germline V gene data show CDR1 as MGHRA and CDR2 as YSYEKL. The CDR3 is 16 residues long. Trimming took 0 bases from V and 6 from J, leaving 12 bases between them. CDR3 in amino acids: CASSQELGQGNSPLHF. The CDR3 nucleotides are TGCGCCAGCAGCCAAGAGCTAGGGCAGGGTAATTCACCCCTCCACTTT.